The clone carrying this T cell receptor (beta chain) was recorded at least ten times. A second PCR, run for about 7 to 11 cycles, used a sample-barcoded 5' primer plus a J-beta primer mix. A single record per CDR3 protein comes from TCRdb applying MiXCR to the 5' RACE reads. The table records some 930,000 distinct CDR3 sequences, just under 30% of them present only once. The length of the CDR3 is 19 residues. Germline CDR1 reads KGHDR; CDR2 reads SFDVKD. V gave up 2 bases and J gave up 4 bases, with 25 bases separating them. The data derive from a study of blood T cells in healthy people across ages. Background on the study: About one barcoded beta molecule per two T cells came from capture by template switching.

A minimum of 5 micrograms of total RNA was extracted per sample. The same sample was also studied in work on T cells of mothers and their children. In that study: Each mother yielded more than 9.5 million TCR beta CDR3 reads. Each child yielded 2.5 million to 3 million reads.

This chain links TRBV24-1 with TRBJ2-5; D may correspond to TRBD1 or TRBD2 (5 bases each). The sequenced sample was blood. The receptor was isolated from a middle-aged woman in good health. In DNA, the CDR3 is TGTGCCACCAGTGATTCCTATCTAGACTCTATGGGGGATCTAGAGACCCAGTACTTC. Protein: CATSDSYLDSMGDLETQYF.